This T cell receptor beta chain was captured in a study of radiotherapy plus CTLA-4 blockade in lung cancer. This CDR3 region has 15 residues. With V trimmed by 0 bases and J by 6 bases, 2 bases remained unmatched. The V gene's germline CDR1 is SGHRS and CDR2 YFSETQ. Profiling relied on immunoSEQ multiplex PCR, and the TCRdb table lists in-frame clones only, not all of them. The table has tens of thousands of clones, approximately 80% seen once. This clone has only a few counts. The TCR originated in a human donor with non-small cell lung cancer who had stable disease on radiotherapy plus ipilimumab. V is TRBV5-1 and J is TRBJ2-1; 11 bases map to TRBD2. The sample in question was peripheral blood, obtained from a patient treated with radiotherapy plus ipilimumab. CDR3 in amino acids: CASSLGSGGANEQFF. The CDR3 DNA follows: TGCGCCAGCAGCTTGGGTAGCGGGGGGGCCAATGAGCAGTTCTTC.